Following are 8 T cell receptor beta chains from one sample sequenced in a study of blood T cell repertoires in COVID-19. Clones were sequenced by immunoSEQ multiplex PCR, and TCRdb holds only the in-frame ones, with some missing. The top ten hold about 6% of the sample, which has 310,000 or so clones, around nine tenths seen once. Material for sequencing was PBMCs or T cells enriched from blood (not recorded which). The receptors were sampled from a woman in her thirties who had recovered from COVID-19.

The chain combines TRBV19 with TRBJ1-5; no firm D call. Trimming stripped 4 bases from V and 6 bases from J, with 10 bases between. Per germline, CDR1 LNHDA and CDR2 SQIVND (reference sequence). This CDR3 spans 13 amino acids. The CDR3 sequence is CASSTQKIQPQHF. Here the CDR3 DNA reads TGTGCCAGTAGTACACAGAAGATTCAGCCCCAGCATTTT.

The gene calls are TRBV6-5 and TRBJ1-5; 10 nucleotides match TRBD1. The junction had 9 bases not matched to a gene; V was cut back by 8 bases and J by 5 bases. This CDR3 contains 15 residues. Germline V CDR1 and CDR2: MNHEY, SVGAGI. The CDR3 protein is CASRKEGTGDQPQHF. The CDR3, as DNA: TGTGCCAGCCGGAAAGAAGGGACAGGGGATCAGCCCCAGCATTTT.

This clone appeared once. V is TRBV4-1 and J is TRBJ2-3; TRBD1 is a possible D gene (5 bases). The germline V gene encodes CDR1 MGHRA and CDR2 YSYEKL. Trimming stripped 4 bases from V and 2 bases from J, with 22 bases between. The CDR3 loop spans 18 amino acids. DNA of the CDR3: TGCGCCAGCAGCCCCCATGTGGTTAGGACATCATACACAGATACGCAGTATTTT. This sequence encodes CASSPHVVRTSYTDTQYF.

This chain connects TRBV10-3 to TRBJ2-7; 7 nucleotides match TRBD1. The junction had 9 bases not matched to a gene; V was cut back by 6 bases and J by 7 bases. The V gene's germline CDR1 is ENHRY and CDR2 SYGVKD. This CDR3 has 13 residues. The CDR3 loop is CAIRGDRAREQYF. Here the CDR3 DNA reads TGTGCCATCAGGGGAGACAGGGCACGGGAGCAGTACTTC.

The rearrangement uses TRBV21-1 and TRBJ2-5; TRBD2, as called in the table, went unchecked against the DNA. TRBV21-1 is a pseudogene locus. The CDR3 runs 17 residues. Written as DNA, the CDR3 is TGTGCCAGCAGCAAAGGATCAGCTAGCGGGAGCCAAGAGACCCAGTACTTC. Translating gives CASSKGSASGSQETQYF.

This clone came up once. The chain has TRBV3-1 (or the pseudogene TRBV3-2) and TRBJ1-3, with a tentative D call TRBD1 (6 bases). The CDR3 length is 15 residues. Germline values: CDR1 LGHDT, CDR2 YNNKEL (reference sequence). The germline V and J ends were trimmed by 4 bases and 9 bases, with 19 bases remaining between them. CDR3 bases: TGTGCCAGCAGCCCTTGGACAGTCGAGGGAGCCACCATATATTTT. It encodes CASSPWTVEGATIYF.

This clone turned up a few times. The chain uses TRBV10-3 and TRBJ1-5, with 10 positions matching TRBD1. V lost 3 bases, J lost 6 bases, and 5 bases stayed unmatched. The germline V gene encodes CDR1 ENHRY and CDR2 SYGVKD. This CDR3 contains 15 residues. CDR3 DNA sequence: TGTGCCATCAGTGAAAGCGACAGGGGGCCTCAGCCCCAGCATTTT. As protein: CAISESDRGPQPQHF.

The genes are TRBV9 and TRBJ2-3; 8 bases agree with TRBD2. This CDR3 region has 18 residues. The germline CDR1 and CDR2 sequences are SGDLS and YYNGEE. Trimming at V came to 2 bases and at J to 0 bases, leaving 11 bases not matched to a gene. The CDR3 DNA is TGTGCCAGCAGCGTGATAGCCAGCGGGGGCTTTAGCACAGATACGCAGTATTTT. Protein product: CASSVIASGGFSTDTQYF.